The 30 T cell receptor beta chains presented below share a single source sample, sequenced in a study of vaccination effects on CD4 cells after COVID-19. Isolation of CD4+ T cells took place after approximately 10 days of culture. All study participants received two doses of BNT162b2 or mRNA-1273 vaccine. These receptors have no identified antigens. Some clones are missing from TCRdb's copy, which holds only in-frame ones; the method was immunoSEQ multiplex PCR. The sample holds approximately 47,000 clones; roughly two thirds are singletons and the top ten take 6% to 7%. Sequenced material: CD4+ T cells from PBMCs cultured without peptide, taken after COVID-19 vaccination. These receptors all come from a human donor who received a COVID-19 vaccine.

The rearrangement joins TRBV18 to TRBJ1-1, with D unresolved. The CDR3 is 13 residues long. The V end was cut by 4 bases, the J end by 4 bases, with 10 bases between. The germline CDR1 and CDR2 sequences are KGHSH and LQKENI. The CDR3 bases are TGTGCCAGCTCACTCGACACTTTCACTGAAGCTTTCTTT. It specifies CASSLDTFTEAFF.

The chain's CDR3 is CASSEQGINVNEKLFF. The CDR3 region has the DNA TGTGCCAGCAGTGAACAGGGGATAAACGTTAATGAAAAACTGTTTTTT. This rearrangement joins TRBV25-1 to TRBJ1-4; possible D gene TRBD1, 6 bases. Trimming pared 2 bases from V and 4 bases from J, leaving 14 bases between. CDR3 length: 16 amino acids. From germline, CDR1 is MGHDK and CDR2 SYGVNS. Together with reference TRBV25-1 and TRBJ1-4, the CDR3 gives the full variable domain: EADIYQTPRYLVIGTGKKITLECSQTMGHDKMYWYQQDPGMELHLIHYSYGVNSTEKGDLSSESTVSRIRTEHFPLTLESARPSHTSQYLCASSEQGINVNEKLFFGSGTQLSVL.

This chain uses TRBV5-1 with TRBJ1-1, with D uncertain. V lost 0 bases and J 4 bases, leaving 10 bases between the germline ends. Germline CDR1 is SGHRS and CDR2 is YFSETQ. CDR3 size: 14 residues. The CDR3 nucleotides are TGCGCCAGCAGCTTGGGAGGTTGGTTCACTGAAGCTTTCTTT. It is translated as CASSLGGWFTEAFF. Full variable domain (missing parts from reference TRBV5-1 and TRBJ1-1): KAGVTQTPRYLIKTRGQQVTLSCSPISGHRSVSWYQQTPGQGLQFLFEYFSETQRNKGNFPGRFSGRQFSNSRSEMNVSTLELGDSALYLCASSLGGWFTEAFFGQGTRLTVV.

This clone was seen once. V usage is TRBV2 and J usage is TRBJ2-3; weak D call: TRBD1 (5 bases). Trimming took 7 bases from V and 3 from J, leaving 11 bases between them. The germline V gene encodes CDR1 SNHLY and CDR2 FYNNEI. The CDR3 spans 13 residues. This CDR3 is CASMPRVTDTQYF. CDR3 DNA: TGTGCCAGCATGCCCAGGGTGACAGATACGCAGTATTTT.

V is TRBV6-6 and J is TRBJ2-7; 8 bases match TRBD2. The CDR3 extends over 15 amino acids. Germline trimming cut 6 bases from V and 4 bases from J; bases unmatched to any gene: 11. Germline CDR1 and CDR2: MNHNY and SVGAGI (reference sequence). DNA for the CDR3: TGTGCCAGCAGCGTAAGCGGGGGTGGACTATACGAGCAGTACTTC. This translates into CASSVSGGGLYEQYF.

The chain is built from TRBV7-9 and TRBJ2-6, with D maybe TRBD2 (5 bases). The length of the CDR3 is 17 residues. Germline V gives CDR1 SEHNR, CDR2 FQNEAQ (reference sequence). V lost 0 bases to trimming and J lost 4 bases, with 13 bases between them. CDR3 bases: TGTGCCAGCAGCTTAGCGAGGGCAGGAACCGGGGCCAACGTCCTGACTTTC. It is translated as CASSLARAGTGANVLTF.

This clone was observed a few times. The CDR3: CASSRDRQSEQYF. CDR3 sequence (DNA): TGTGCCAGCAGCCGAGACAGGCAGTCCGAGCAGTACTTC. The chain carries TRBV5-4 and TRBJ2-7; possible D gene TRBD1, 6 bases. V was shortened by 4 bases and J by 6 bases, with 14 bases between the two germline ends. Germline V CDR1 and CDR2: SGHNT, YYREEE (reference sequence). The CDR3 runs to 13 residues.

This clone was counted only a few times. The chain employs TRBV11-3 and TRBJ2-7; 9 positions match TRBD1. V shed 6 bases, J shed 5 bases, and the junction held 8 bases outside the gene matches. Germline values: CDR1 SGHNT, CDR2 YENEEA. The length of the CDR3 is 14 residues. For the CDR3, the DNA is TGTGCCAGCAGTCCGGGACAGGGTAGGAACGAGCAGTACTTC. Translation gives CASSPGQGRNEQYF.

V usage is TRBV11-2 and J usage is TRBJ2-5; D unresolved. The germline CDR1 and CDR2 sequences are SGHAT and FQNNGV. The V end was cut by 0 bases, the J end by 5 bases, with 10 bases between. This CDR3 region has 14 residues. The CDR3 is CASSLDQRRETQYF. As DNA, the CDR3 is TGTGCCAGCAGCTTAGACCAAAGACGGGAGACCCAGTACTTC.

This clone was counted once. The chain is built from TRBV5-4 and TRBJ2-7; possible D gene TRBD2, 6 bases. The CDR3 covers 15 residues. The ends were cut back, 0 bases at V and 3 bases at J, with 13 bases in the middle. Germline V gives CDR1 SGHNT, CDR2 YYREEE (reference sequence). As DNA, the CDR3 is TGTGCCAGCAGCTTGGTAGGGATGGGGGGCTACGAGCAGTACTTC. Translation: CASSLVGMGGYEQYF.

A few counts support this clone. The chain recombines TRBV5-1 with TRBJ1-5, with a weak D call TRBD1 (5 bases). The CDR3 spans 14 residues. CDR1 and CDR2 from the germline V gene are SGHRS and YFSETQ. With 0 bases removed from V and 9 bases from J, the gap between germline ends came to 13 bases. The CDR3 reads CASSLESGVPPQHF. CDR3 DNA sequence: TGCGCCAGCAGCTTGGAGTCGGGGGTGCCGCCCCAGCATTTT.

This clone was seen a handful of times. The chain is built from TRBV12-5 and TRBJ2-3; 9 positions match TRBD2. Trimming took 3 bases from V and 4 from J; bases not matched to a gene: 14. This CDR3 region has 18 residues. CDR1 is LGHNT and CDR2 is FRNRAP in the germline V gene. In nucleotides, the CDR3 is TGTGCTAGTGGTTTCCCATGGTTCGGGACTAGCTTATCAGATACGCAGTATTTT. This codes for CASGFPWFGTSLSDTQYF.

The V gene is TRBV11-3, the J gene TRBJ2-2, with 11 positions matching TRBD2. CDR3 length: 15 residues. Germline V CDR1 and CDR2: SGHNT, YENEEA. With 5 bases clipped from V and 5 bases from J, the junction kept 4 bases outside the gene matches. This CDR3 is CASSLRTSGTGELFF. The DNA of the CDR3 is TGTGCCAGCAGCCTCCGGACTAGCGGGACCGGGGAGCTGTTTTTT.

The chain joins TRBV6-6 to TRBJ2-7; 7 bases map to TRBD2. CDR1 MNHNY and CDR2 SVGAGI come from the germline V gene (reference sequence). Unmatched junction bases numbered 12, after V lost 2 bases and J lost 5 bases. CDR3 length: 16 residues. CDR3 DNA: TGTGCCAGCAGTTACGGGGGGGACCTGGGCAGACACGAGCAGTACTTC. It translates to CASSYGGDLGRHEQYF.

CDR3 region: CAWSGGAGLKTQYF. DNA for the CDR3: TGTGCCTGGAGTGGGGGGGCGGGTTTAAAGACCCAGTACTTC. This rearrangement joins TRBV30 to TRBJ2-5, with D perhaps being TRBD1 or TRBD2 (6 bases each). The V and J ends lost 1 base and 6 bases respectively, with 15 bases between them. Germline assignment: CDR1 GTSNPN and CDR2 SVGIG (reference sequence). This CDR3 spans 14 amino acids.

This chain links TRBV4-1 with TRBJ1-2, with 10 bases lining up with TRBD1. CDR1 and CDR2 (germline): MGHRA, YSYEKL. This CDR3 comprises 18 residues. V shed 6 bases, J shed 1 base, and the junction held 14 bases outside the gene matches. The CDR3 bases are TGCGCCAGCAGAACCCCCGGGACAGGGGCCTACTTTAACTATGGCTACACCTTC. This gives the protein CASRTPGTGAYFNYGYTF.

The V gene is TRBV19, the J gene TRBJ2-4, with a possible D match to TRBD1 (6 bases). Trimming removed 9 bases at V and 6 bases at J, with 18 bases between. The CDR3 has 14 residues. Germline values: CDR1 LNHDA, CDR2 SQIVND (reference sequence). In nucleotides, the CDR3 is TGTGCCAGCACCCGGGACGGACAGAGAAACATTCAGTACTTC. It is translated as CASTRDGQRNIQYF.

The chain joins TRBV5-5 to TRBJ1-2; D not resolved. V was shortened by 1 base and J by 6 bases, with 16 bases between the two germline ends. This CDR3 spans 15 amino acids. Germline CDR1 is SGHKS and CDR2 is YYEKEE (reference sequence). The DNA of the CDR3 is TGTGCCAGCAGCTTGCGGACTCTCCGCGGGGATGGCTACACCTTC. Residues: CASSLRTLRGDGYTF.

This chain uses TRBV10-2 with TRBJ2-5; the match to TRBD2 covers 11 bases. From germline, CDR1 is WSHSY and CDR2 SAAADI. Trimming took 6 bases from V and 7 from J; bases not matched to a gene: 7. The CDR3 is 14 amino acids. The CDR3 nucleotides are TGCGCCAGCAGAAATCTAGCGGGGGGAGGGACCCAGTACTTC. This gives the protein CASRNLAGGGTQYF.

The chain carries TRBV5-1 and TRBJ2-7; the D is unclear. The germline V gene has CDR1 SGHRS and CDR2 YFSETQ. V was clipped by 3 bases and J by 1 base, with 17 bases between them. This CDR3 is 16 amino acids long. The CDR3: CASSSTRQYPSYEQYF. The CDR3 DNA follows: TGCGCCAGCAGCTCCACCAGGCAGTACCCTTCCTACGAGCAGTACTTC.

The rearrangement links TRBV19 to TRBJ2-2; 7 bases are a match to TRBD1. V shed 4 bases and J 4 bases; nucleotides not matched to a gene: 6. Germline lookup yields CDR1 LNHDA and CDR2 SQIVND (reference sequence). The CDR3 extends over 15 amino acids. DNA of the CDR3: TGTGCCAGTAGTAGGGGACAGCACGCCACCGGGGAGCTGTTTTTT. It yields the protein CASSRGQHATGELFF.

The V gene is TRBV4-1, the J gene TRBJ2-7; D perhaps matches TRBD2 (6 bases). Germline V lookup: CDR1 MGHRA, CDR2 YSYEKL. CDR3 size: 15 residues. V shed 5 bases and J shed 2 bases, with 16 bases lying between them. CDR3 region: CASSYQMAGTYEQYF. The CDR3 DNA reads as TGCGCCAGCAGCTACCAGATGGCGGGAACCTACGAGCAGTACTTC.

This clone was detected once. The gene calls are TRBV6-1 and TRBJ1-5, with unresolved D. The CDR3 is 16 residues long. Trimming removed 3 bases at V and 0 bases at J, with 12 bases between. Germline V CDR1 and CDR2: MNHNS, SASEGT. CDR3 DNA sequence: TGTGCCAGCAGTGATCTTAGGGCTTATAGCAATCAGCCCCAGCATTTT. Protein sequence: CASSDLRAYSNQPQHF.

CDR3 in amino acids: CASSYSNPVGETQYF. For the CDR3, the DNA is TGTGCCAGCAGTTACTCGAACCCGGTGGGGGAGACCCAGTACTTC. This chain joins TRBV6-5 and TRBJ2-5; unclear D gene. Germline V gives CDR1 MNHEY, CDR2 SVGAGI. This CDR3 comprises 15 residues. Trimming pared 0 bases from V and 5 bases from J, leaving 13 bases between.

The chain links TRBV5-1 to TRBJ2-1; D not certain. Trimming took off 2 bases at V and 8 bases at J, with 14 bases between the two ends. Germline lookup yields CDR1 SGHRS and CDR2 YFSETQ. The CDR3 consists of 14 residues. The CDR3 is CASSLEIPGYEQFF. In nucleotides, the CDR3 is TGCGCCAGCAGCTTAGAAATCCCGGGCTATGAGCAGTTCTTC.

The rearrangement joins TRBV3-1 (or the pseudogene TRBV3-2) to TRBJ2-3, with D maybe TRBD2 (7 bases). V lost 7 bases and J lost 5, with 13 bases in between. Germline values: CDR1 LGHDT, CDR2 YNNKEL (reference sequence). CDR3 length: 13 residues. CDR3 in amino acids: CASTHREGDTQYF. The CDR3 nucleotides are TGTGCCAGCACGCACAGGGAGGGAGATACGCAGTATTTT.

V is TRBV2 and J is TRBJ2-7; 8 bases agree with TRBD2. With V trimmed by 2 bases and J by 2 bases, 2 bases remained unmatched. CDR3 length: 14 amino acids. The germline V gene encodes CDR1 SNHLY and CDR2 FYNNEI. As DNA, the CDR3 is TGTGCCAGCAGTGAAAGCGGGGGCCCCTACGAGCAGTACTTC. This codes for CASSESGGPYEQYF. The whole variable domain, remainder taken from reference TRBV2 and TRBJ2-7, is EPEVTQTPSHQVTQMGQEVILRCVPISNHLYFYWYRQILGQKVEFLVSFYNNEISEKSEIFDDQFSVERPDGSNFTLKIRSTKLEDSAMYFCASSESGGPYEQYFGPGTRLTVT.

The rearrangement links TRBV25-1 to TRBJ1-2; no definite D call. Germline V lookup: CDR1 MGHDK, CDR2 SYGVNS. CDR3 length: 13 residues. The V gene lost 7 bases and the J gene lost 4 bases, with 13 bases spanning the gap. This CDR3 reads CASTEGSAYGYTF. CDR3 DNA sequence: TGTGCCAGCACCGAGGGCTCGGCCTATGGCTACACCTTC.

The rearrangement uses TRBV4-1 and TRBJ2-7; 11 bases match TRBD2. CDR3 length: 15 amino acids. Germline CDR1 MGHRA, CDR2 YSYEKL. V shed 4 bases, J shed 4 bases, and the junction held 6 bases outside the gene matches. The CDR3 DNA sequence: TGCGCCAGCAGCCTAATTACTAGCGGGAGTTACGAGCAGTACTTC. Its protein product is CASSLITSGSYEQYF.

The DNA for the CDR3 is TGCGCCAGCAGCTTGGATGGGTTCGGGAACACTGAAGCTTTCTTT. Protein sequence: CASSLDGFGNTEAFF. The chain joins TRBV5-1 to TRBJ1-1; D is undetermined. V shed 0 bases and J shed 1 base, with 10 bases lying between them. CDR3 length equals 15 residues. Germline CDR1 reads SGHRS; CDR2 reads YFSETQ.